This T cell receptor (beta chain) was documented in a study of identical twins. Turning to this clonotype: Its matching antigen is unknown.

Study observations and caveats: These conclusions were based on statistical analysis (cross-sectional, not following the same donors). For zero-insertion analyses, partial confounding could come from invariant MAIT and iNKT cells. The more abundant beta clonotypes in cord blood had fewer insertions, and memory repertoires did not show this.

The CDR3 has 16 residues. The V and J ends lost 0 bases and 5 bases respectively, with 16 bases between them. CDR1 and CDR2 (germline): MNHEY, SVGAGI. A universal primer site was incorporated via template switching, and the cDNA contained unique molecular identifiers. One entry per CDR3 protein results from TCRdb running MiXCR on the 5' RACE reads. This sample has around 1.7 million distinct CDR3 sequences, with less than 35% found just once. The receptor was derived from a newborn girl in good health. Sequenced sample: cord blood. This sequence joins TRBV6-5 and TRBJ1-1; tentative D call: TRBD1 (5 bases). The CDR3 DNA is TGTGCCAGCAGTTACTCGTTAGTGTCATGGGGGACTGAAGCTTTCTTT. Residues: CASSYSLVSWGTEAFF.